In this sample, the clone carrying this T cell receptor beta chain turned up once. Noted time point: after trial treatment. Treatment denoted: LDRT plus nivolumab, ipilimumab, low-dose cyclophosphamide and aspirin (RACIN trial). Nivolumab, ipilimumab, aspirin, low-dose cyclophosphamide and low-dose radiotherapy were given to donors. This sample was included in a study of low-dose radiotherapy and immunotherapy resistance in tumors. Overall study: Ipilimumab 1 mg/kg every six weeks, together with nivolumab 240 mg every two weeks, was given intravenously to patients. Gene-specific TRAV and TRBV primers were used for first-strand cDNA, covering alpha and beta chains.

For amplifying TCRs, the PCR ran for approximately 18 cycles with Phusion, which was used together with a constant-region primer and the adapter on the V primers. After the mRNA was isolated, it was amplified using in vitro transcription. TCRdb recomputed calls from the reads with MiXCR, one row per CDR3 protein. This sample has some 52,000 distinct CDR3 sequences, with around 35% found just once. The CDR3 sequence is 15 residues long. Germline V gene lookup returns CDR1 LGHNA and CDR2 YNFKEQ. V was cut by 1 base and J by 6 bases, with 16 bases left in between. The clonotype was recovered from a male donor with rectosigmoid adenocarcinoma. The V call is TRBV4-2, the J call TRBJ2-7; perhaps TRBD2 as D (8 bases). The sequences come from PBMCs, collected after low-dose radiotherapy plus immunotherapy. The CDR3 nucleotides are TGTGCCAGCAGCCAAGGGTTTAGCGGGACAGCCGAGCAGTACTTC. Translated, it gives CASSQGFSGTAEQYF.